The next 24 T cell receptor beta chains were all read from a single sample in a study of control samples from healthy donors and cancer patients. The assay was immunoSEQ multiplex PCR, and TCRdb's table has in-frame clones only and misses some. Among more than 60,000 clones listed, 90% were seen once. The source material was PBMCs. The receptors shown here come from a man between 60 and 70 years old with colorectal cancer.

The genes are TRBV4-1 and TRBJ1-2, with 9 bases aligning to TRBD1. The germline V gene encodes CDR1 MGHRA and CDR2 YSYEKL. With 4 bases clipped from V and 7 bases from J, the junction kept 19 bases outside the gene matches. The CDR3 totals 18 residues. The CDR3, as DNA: TGCGCCAGCAGCCCAGACAGTTTGGGAGGACAGGGGAATTTTGGCTACACCTTC. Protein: CASSPDSLGGQGNFGYTF.

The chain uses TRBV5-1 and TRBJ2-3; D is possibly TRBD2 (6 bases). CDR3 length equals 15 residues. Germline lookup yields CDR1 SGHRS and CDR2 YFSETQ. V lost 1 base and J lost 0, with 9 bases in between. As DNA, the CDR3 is TGCGCCAGCAGCTTGTTGGGGACTAGCACAGATACGCAGTATTTT. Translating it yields CASSLLGTSTDTQYF.

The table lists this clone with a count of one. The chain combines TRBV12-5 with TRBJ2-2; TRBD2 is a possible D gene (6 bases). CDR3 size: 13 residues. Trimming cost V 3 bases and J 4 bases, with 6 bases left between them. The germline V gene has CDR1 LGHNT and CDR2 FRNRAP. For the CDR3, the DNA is TGTGCTAGTGGTTTCGGGGGCACCGGGGAGCTGTTTTTT. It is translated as CASGFGGTGELFF.

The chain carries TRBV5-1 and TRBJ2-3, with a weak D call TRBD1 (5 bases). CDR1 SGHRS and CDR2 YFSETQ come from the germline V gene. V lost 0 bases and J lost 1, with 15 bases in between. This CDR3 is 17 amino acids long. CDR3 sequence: CASSLGFQGSGTDTQYF. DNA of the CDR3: TGCGCCAGCAGCTTGGGATTCCAGGGTTCGGGCACAGATACGCAGTATTTT.

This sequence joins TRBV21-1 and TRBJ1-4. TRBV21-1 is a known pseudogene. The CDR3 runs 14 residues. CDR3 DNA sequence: TGTGCCAGCAGCAAGAGGGGGGCTAATGAAAAACTGTTTTTT. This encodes CASSKRGANEKLFF.

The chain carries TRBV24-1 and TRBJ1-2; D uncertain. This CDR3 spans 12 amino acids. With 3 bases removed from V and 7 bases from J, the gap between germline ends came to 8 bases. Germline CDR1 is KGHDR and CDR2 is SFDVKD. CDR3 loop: CATSDGVFGYTF. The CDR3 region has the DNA TGTGCCACCAGTGATGGGGTGTTTGGCTACACCTTC.

CDR3 in amino acids: CAWSGKGLAADTQYF. The CDR3 DNA reads TGTGCCTGGAGTGGGAAAGGACTAGCGGCCGATACGCAGTATTTT. This chain joins TRBV30 and TRBJ2-3; 10 bases are a match to TRBD2. With 1 base clipped from V and 6 bases from J, the junction kept 7 bases outside the gene matches. Per germline, CDR1 GTSNPN and CDR2 SVGIG (reference sequence). CDR3 length equals 15 residues.

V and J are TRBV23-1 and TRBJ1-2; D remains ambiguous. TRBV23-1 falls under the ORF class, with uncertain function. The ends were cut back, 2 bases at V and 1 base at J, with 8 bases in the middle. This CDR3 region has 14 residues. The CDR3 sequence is CASSQDGSNYGYTF. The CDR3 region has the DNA TGCGCCAGCAGTCAAGACGGCAGTAACTATGGCTACACCTTC.

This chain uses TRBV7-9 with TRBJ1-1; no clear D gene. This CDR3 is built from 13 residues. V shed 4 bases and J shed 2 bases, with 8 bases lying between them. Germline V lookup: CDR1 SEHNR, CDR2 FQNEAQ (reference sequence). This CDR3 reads CASSSTLNTEAFF. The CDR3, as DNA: TGTGCCAGCAGCTCGACACTCAACACTGAAGCTTTCTTT.

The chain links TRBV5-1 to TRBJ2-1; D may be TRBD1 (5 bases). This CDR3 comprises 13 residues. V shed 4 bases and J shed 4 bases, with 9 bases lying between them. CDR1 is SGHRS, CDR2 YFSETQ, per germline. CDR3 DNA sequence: TGCGCCAGCAGCATCGACAGTTACAATGAGCAGTTCTTC. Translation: CASSIDSYNEQFF.

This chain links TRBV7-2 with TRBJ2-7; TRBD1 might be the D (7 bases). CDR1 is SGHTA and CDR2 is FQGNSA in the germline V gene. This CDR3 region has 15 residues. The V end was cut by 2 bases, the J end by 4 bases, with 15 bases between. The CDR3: CASSLSRGVQYEQYF. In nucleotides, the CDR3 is TGTGCCAGCAGCTTAAGCAGGGGGGTCCAGTACGAGCAGTACTTC.

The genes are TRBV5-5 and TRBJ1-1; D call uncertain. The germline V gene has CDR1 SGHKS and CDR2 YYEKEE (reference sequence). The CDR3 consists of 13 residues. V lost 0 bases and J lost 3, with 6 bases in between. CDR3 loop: CASSLERDTEAFF. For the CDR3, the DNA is TGTGCCAGCAGCTTGGAACGGGACACTGAAGCTTTCTTT.

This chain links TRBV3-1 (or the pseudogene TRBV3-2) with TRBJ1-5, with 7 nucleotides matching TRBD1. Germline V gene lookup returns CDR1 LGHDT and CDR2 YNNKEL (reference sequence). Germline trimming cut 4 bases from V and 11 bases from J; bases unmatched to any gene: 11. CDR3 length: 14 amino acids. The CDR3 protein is CASSPGGAGLAQHF. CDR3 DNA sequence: TGTGCCAGCAGCCCAGGGGGGGCAGGGTTAGCCCAGCATTTT.

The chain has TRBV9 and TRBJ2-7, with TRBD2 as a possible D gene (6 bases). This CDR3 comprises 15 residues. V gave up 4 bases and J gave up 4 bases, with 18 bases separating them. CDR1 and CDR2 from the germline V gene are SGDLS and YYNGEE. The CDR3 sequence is CASSTSGDSRYEQYF. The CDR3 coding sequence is TGTGCCAGCAGCACCTCTGGGGACTCCCGATACGAGCAGTACTTC.

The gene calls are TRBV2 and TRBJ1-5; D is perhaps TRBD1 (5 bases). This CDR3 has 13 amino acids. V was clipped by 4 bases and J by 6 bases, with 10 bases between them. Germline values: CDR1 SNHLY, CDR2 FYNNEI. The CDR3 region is CASSARARQPQHF. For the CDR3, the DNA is TGTGCCAGCAGTGCCAGGGCTCGTCAGCCCCAGCATTTT.

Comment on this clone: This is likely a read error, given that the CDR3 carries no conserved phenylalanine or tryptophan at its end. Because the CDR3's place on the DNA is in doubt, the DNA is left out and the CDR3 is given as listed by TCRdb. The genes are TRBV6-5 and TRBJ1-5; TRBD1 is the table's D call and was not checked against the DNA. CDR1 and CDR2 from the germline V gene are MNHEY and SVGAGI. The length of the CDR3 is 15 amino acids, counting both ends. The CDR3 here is CASSSQGAVEQPQHH.

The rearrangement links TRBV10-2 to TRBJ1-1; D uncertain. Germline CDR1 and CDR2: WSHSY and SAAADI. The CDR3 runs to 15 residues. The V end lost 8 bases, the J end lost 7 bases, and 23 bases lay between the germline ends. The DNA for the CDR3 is TGCGCCAGCCTTGAGGGTGTCGGGGTAGGAGGTGAAGCTTTCTTT. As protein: CASLEGVGVGGEAFF.

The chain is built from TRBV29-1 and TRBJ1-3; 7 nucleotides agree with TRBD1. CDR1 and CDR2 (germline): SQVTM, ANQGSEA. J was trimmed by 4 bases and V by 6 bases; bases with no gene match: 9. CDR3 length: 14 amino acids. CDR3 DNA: TGCAGCGTAGTACAGGGGACTGGAGGAAACACCATATATTTT. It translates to CSVVQGTGGNTIYF.

DNA for the CDR3: TGTGCCAGCAGTCCCCCTCCCGCGGTGACCCAGTACTTC. Its protein is CASSPPPAVTQYF. The chain carries TRBV12-3 or TRBV12-4 and TRBJ2-5; D is unclear. This CDR3 is built from 13 residues. V lost 5 bases to trimming and J lost 7 bases, with 14 bases between them.

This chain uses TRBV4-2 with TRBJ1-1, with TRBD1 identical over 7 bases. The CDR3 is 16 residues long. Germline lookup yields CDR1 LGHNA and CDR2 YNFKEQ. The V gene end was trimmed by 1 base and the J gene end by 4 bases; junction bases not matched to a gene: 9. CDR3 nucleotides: TGTGCCAGCAGCCAAGTGAGGGGGCTTAAAGGCACTGAAGCTTTCTTT. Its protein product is CASSQVRGLKGTEAFF.

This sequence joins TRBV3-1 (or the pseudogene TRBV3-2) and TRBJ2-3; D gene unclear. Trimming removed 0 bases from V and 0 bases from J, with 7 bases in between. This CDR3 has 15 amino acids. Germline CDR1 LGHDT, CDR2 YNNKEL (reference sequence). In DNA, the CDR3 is TGTGCCAGCAGCCAAGAATCCGTTAGCACAGATACGCAGTATTTT. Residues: CASSQESVSTDTQYF.

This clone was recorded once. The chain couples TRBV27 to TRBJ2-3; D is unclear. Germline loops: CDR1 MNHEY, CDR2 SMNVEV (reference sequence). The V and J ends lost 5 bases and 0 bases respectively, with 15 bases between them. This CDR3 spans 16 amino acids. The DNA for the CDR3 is TGTGCCAGCAGTCTCCAGGCATATTCTAGCACAGATACGCAGTATTTT. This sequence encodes CASSLQAYSSTDTQYF.

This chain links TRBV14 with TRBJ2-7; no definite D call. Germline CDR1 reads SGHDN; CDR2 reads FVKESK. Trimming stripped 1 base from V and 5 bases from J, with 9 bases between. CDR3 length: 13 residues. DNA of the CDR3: TGTGCCAGCAGCCAAGTCCGCAGCCACGAGCAGTACTTC. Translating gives CASSQVRSHEQYF.

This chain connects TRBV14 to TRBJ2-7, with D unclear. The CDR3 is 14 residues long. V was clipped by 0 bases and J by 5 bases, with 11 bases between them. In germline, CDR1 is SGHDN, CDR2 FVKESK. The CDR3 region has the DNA TGTGCCAGCAGCCAAGATCATCTTGTGGACGAGCAGTACTTC. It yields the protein CASSQDHLVDEQYF. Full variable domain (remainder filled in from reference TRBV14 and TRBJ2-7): EAGVTQFPSHSVIEKGQTVTLRCDPISGHDNLYWYRRVMGKEIKFLLHFVKESKQDESGMPNNRFLAERTGGTYSTLKVQPAELEDSGVYFCASSQDHLVDEQYFGPGTRLTVT.